This section outlines one T cell receptor beta chain sequence together with its context. Its antigen remains unknown. The CDR3 runs 13 residues. V lost 1 base to trimming and J lost 6 bases, with 11 bases between them. From germline, CDR1 is SGHDT and CDR2 YYEEEE. This specimen comes from a study of shared clonotypes between healthy human individuals. The wider study: Plates per donor: three CD4 naive, three CD4 memory, two CD8 naive, one CD8 memory. Regarding the study as a whole: Sequencing depth was a factor that was expected to affect clonotype sharing among donors. The study found about 5.1% of naive CD4 clonotypes shared across several donors.

CD8 cells classed as naive were CD45RO-negative and positively selected for CCR7, excluding terminally differentiated effector memory CD45RA+ cells. TCRdb keeps only in-frame clones here, not all; method: immunoSEQ multiplex PCR. The sample lists about 2.2 million clones, about 92% occurring once. The chain is built from TRBV5-6 and TRBJ2-7; tentative D call: TRBD1 (6 bases). The sequence was collected from a man between 18 and 35 years old in good health. Some clones in this sample may be carry-over from other donors' samples. What was sequenced was naive CD8+ T cells from PBMCs. The chain's CDR3 is CASSLTQGREQYF. CDR3 bases: TGTGCCAGCAGCTTGACCCAGGGGCGCGAGCAGTACTTC. The variable domain in full, completed from reference TRBV5-6 and TRBJ2-7, reads DAGVTQSPTHLIKTRGQQVTLRCSPKSGHDTVSWYQQALGQGPQFIFQYYEEEERQRGNFPDRFSGHQFPNYSSELNVNALLLGDSALYLCASSLTQGREQYFGPGTRLTVT.